The clone carrying this T cell receptor beta chain was observed a handful of times. The record originates from a study of regulatory T cells in long-lasting Graves disease. Combining iRepertoire HTBI primers with Arm-PCR of CDR3 regions, the authors built TCR beta libraries. TCRdb ran MiXCR on the multiplex PCR reads and lists one entry per CDR3 protein. The table lists 560,000 or so distinct CDR3 sequences, approximately 16% of them singletons, with around 11% in the top ten. The time point denotes: newly diagnosed GD, antithyroid drugs for less than 3 months. Generation of the TCR library employed RNA extracted from PBMCs. V was cut by 0 bases and J by 6 bases, with 12 bases left in between. CDR3 length: 14 amino acids. Germline-derived CDR1 and CDR2 are SGHRS and YFSETQ. This sample was also put to use in a study of T cells in Graves' hyperthyroidism and ophthalmopathy.

The chain joins TRBV5-1 to TRBJ1-2; D is undetermined. This TCR was recovered from a man aged 18 to 30 with Graves disease. Sequencing used peripheral blood mononuclear cells (PBMCs), obtained at new diagnosis, from a patient treated with antithyroid drugs. CDR3 region: CASSLGEGGHGYTF. The CDR3 DNA reads TGCGCCAGCAGCTTGGGAGAGGGTGGCCATGGCTACACCTTC.